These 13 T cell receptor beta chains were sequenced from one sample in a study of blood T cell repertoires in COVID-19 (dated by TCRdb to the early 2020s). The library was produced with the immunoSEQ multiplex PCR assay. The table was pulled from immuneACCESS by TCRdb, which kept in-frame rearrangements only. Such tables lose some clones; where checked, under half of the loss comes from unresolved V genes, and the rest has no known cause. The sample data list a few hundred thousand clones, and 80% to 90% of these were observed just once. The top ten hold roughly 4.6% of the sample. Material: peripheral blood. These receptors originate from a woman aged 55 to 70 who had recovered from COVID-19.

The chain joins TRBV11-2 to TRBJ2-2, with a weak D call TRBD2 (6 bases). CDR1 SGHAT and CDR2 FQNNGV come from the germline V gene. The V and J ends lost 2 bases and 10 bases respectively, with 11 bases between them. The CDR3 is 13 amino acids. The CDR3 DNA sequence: TGTGCCAGCAGCTTACCCGGGAGAACGGAGCTGTTTTTT. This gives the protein CASSLPGRTELFF.

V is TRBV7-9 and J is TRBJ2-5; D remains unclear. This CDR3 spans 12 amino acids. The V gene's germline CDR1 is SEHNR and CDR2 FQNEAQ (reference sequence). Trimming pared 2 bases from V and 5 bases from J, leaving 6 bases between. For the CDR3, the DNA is TGTGCCAGCAGCTTATCGTCTGAGACCCAGTACTTC. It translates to CASSLSSETQYF.

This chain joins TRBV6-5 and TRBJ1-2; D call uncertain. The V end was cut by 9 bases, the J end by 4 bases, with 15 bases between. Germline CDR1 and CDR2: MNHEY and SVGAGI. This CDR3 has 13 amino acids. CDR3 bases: TGTGCCAGTCACCGGGAGGGAAGCTATGGCTACACCTTC. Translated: CASHREGSYGYTF.

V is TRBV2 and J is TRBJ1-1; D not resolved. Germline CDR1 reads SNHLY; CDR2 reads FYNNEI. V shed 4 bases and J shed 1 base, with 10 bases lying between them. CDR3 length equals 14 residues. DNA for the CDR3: TGTGCCAGCAGTGTCAGGCAGTCGAACACTGAAGCTTTCTTT. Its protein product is CASSVRQSNTEAFF.

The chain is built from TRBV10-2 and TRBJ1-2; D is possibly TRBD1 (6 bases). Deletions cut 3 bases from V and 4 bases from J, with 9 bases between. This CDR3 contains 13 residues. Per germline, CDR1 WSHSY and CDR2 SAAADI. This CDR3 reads CASSDTGSYGYTF. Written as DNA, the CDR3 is TGCGCCAGCAGTGATACAGGGAGCTATGGCTACACCTTC.

The CDR3 DNA is TGTGCCAGCACCAGGGGCGGCAACACTGAAGCTTTCTTT. Its protein product is CASTRGGNTEAFF. The V call is TRBV6-5, the J call TRBJ1-1, with D possibly matching TRBD1 (6 bases). This CDR3 has 13 residues. V lost 7 bases and J 2 bases, leaving 11 bases between the germline ends. Germline V gene data show CDR1 as MNHEY and CDR2 as SVGAGI.

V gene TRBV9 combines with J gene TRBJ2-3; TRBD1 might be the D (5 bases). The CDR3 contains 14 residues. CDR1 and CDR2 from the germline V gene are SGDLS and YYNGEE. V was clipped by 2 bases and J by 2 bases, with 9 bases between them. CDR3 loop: CASSVGPYTDTQYF. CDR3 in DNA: TGTGCCAGCAGCGTGGGGCCCTACACAGATACGCAGTATTTT.

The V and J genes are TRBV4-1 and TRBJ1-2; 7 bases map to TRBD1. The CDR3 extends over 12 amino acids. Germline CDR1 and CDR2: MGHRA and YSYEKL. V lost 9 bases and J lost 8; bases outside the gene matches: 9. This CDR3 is CASHGQAQGYTF. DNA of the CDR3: TGCGCCAGTCACGGACAGGCGCAGGGCTACACCTTC.

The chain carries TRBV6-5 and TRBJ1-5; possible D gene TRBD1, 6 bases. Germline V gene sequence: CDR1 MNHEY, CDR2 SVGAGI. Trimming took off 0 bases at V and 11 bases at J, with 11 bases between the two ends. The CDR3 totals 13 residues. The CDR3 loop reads CASSYSTSGAQHF. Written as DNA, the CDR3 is TGTGCCAGCAGTTACTCGACGTCAGGGGCCCAGCATTTT.

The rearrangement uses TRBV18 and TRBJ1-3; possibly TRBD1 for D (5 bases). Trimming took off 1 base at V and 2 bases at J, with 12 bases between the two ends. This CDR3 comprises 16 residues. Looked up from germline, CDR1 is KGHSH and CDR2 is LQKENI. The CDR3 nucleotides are TGTGCCAGCTCACCACGAGCGGGGGTCCCTGGAAACACCATATATTTT. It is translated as CASSPRAGVPGNTIYF. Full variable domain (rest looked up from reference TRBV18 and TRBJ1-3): NAGVMQNPRHLVRRRGQEARLRCSPMKGHSHVYWYRQLPEEGLKFMVYLQKENIIDESGMPKERFSAEFPKEGPSILRIQQVVRGDSAAYFCASSPRAGVPGNTIYFGEGSWLTVV.

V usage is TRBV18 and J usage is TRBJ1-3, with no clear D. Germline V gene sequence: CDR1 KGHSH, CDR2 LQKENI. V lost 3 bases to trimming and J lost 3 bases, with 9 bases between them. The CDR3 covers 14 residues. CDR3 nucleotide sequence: TGTGCCAGCTCACCCTCCCGGGGTGGAAACACCATATATTTT. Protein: CASSPSRGGNTIYF. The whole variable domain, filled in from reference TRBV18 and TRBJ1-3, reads NAGVMQNPRHLVRRRGQEARLRCSPMKGHSHVYWYRQLPEEGLKFMVYLQKENIIDESGMPKERFSAEFPKEGPSILRIQQVVRGDSAAYFCASSPSRGGNTIYFGEGSWLTVV.

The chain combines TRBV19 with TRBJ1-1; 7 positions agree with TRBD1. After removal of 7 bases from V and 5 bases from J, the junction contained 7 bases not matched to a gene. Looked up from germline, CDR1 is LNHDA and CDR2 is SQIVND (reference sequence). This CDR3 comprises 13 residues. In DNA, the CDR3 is TGTGCCAGTAACGAACAGGGGAATACTGAAGCTTTCTTT. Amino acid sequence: CASNEQGNTEAFF.

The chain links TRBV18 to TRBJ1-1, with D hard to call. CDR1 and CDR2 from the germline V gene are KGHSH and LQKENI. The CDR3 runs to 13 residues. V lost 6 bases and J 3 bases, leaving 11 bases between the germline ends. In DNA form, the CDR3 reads TGTGCCAGCTCCTATTTGCGAGACACTGAAGCTTTCTTT. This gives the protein CASSYLRDTEAFF.